The clone carrying this TCR beta chain was picked up many times. Trimming removed 0 bases from V and 5 bases from J, with 18 bases in between. Germline V gene sequence: CDR1 SGHRS, CDR2 YFSETQ. The CDR3 spans 16 residues. The source of the sample is a study of low-dose radiotherapy and immunotherapy resistance in tumors. Sample time point: after trial treatment. This sample's treatment: LDRT plus nivolumab, ipilimumab, low-dose cyclophosphamide and aspirin (RACIN trial). TRAV and TRBV primers primed cDNA for both TCRalpha and TCRbeta. The authors ran around 18 PCR cycles to amplify TCRs with a constant-region primer and V-primer adapter. Amplification (by in vitro transcription) was performed on isolated mRNA. MiXCR was run by TCRdb on the reads, yielding one entry per CDR3 protein. The sample contains roughly 40,000 distinct CDR3 sequences, less than 30% of which appear only once.

The TCR sequence derives from a male donor with prostate cancer. The chain is built from TRBV5-1 and TRBJ2-7; D may be TRBD1 (5 bases). Source: PBMCs, taken after low-dose radiotherapy plus immunotherapy. As DNA, the CDR3 is TGCGCCAGCAGCTTGGCTGGTAAGGGGAAGACGGACGAGCAGTACTTC. This gives the protein CASSLAGKGKTDEQYF.